Listed below are T cell receptor beta chains from one sample, sequenced in a study of cytomegalovirus exposure and HLA in healthy donors. Assay used: immunoSEQ multiplex PCR; TCRdb lists only in-frame clones, some missing. The table lists some 100,000 clones, around 73% of them singletons, with under 8.5% in the top ten. Source material: PBMCs. The origin of the receptors is a man between 40 and 49 years old in good health and CMV-seronegative. CDR3s include the opening cysteine and the closing phenylalanine or tryptophan. The D gene is left open where the match is weak. Expanded clones are given a class, and other clones once, few, many or no size at all.

d_gene	abundance	v_gene	j_gene	CDR3nt	CDR3aa
.	few	TRBV7-9	TRBJ2-7	TGTGCCAGCAGCCCCGTCTTGGGGGCGGCCCACGAGCAGTACTTC	CASSPVLGAAHEQYF
TRBD2	.	TRBV2	TRBJ2-7	TGTGCCAGCATTGCCGGGACTAGCGGGTACGAGCAGTACTTC	CASIAGTSGYEQYF
TRBD1	.	TRBV9	TRBJ2-7	TGTGCCAGCAGCGTTCGTCCGGGACAGGGGTACGAGCAGTACTTC	CASSVRPGQGYEQYF
.	.	TRBV7-7	TRBJ1-4	TGTGCTAGCAGCTTAGGCGGTGTAGAGGCTAATGAAAAACTGTTTTTT	CASSLGGVEANEKLFF
TRBD2	.	TRBV5-1	TRBJ2-1	TGCGCCAGCAGCTTGGGGACTAGCGGGGGAGCCTCTAATGAGCAGTTCTTC	CASSLGTSGGASNEQFF
TRBD1	.	TRBV27	TRBJ2-7	TGTGCCAGCAGTTTCACCGGGACAGGGGTCTACGAGCAGTACTTC	CASSFTGTGVYEQYF
.	once	TRBV10-3	TRBJ1-1	TGTGCCATCAGTGAGTCCGGGTACCGAGAGGCTTTCTTT	CAISESGYREAFF
.	.	TRBV7-8	TRBJ2-3	TGTGCCAGCAGCTCCAGGGACACATCCCTTGGAGATACGCAGTATTTT	CASSSRDTSLGDTQYF
.	.	TRBV27	TRBJ1-5	TGTGCCAGCAGTTTAATCGCAGGGAGCAATCAGCCCCAGCATTTT	CASSLIAGSNQPQHF
.	.	TRBV6-5	TRBJ1-1	TGTGCCAGCAGTTACCGACAGATGAACACTGAAGCTTTCTTT	CASSYRQMNTEAFF
TRBD2	.	TRBV7-3	TRBJ2-1	TGTGCCACCGCAGCGGGGGGCGACAGTGATGAGCAGTTCTTC	CATAAGGDSDEQFF
.	.	TRBV9	TRBJ1-1	TGTGCCAGCAGCGTAGACTGGGAGCCAAACACTGAAGCTTTCTTT	CASSVDWEPNTEAFF
.	.	TRBV19	TRBJ1-1	TGTGCCAGTAGTACCCACAGAGGGGGGAACACTGAAGCTTTCTTT	CASSTHRGGNTEAFF
.	.	TRBV4-1	TRBJ2-2	TGCGCCAGCAGGAACAGGCCGGGGGACACCGGGGAGCTGTTTTTT	CASRNRPGDTGELFF
TRBD2	.	TRBV2	TRBJ2-3	TGTGCCAGCAGTGTTACCTTGGCGGGGGGGCTGGATACGCAGTATTTT	CASSVTLAGGLDTQYF
TRBD1	.	TRBV11-3	TRBJ2-2	TGTGCCAGCAGCACCCCGCGACAGGGGGCGGACACCGGGGAGCTGTTTTTT	CASSTPRQGADTGELFF
.	few	TRBV6-4	TRBJ1-6	TGTGCCAGCAGTGACGACACCTCACCCAATTCACCCCTCCACTTT	CASSDDTSPNSPLHF
.	.	TRBV4-1	TRBJ2-1	TGCGCCAGCAGCCAGATCCCCAGGGGGGTATCCTACAATGAGCAGTTCTTC	CASSQIPRGVSYNEQFF
TRBD2	.	TRBV30	TRBJ2-1	TGTGCCTGGAGTGGGAAAGCGGGGGGGCCGGGGGGCGAGCAGTTCTTC	CAWSGKAGGPGGEQFF
TRBD2	.	TRBV19	TRBJ2-3	TGTGCCAGTAATTCCGGGGCGCAGCGGGGGCAGTATTTT	CASNSGAQRGQYF
TRBD1	.	TRBV2	TRBJ2-1	TGTGCCAGCAGCGGGGACAGCTATGAGCAGTTCTTC	CASSGDSYEQFF
.	.	TRBV6-1	TRBJ2-7	TGTGCCAGCATGTCCGTCGAGCAGTACTTC	CASMSVEQYF
TRBD1	.	TRBV28	TRBJ1-1	TGTGCCAGCAGTACCCCGGGACAGGGGTGGCCTTTCTTT	CASSTPGQGWPFF
TRBD1	.	TRBV6-5	TRBJ1-2	TGTGCCAGCATTAAACAGGGGGGCCATGGCTACCCCTTC	CASIKQGGHGYPF
.	.	TRBV15	TRBJ2-7	TGTGCCACCAGCAGAGATCCCGGTAGCGTCTACGAGCAGTACTTC	CATSRDPGSVYEQYF
.	.	TRBV6-5	TRBJ2-7	TGTGCCGCGAGCGGGTCCGGCGGACCCGCCCTGGAGCAGTACTTC	CAASGSGGPALEQYF
TRBD2	.	TRBV5-4	TRBJ2-7	TGTGCCAGCAGCTTAAGACTAGCGGGGGGGAGTTACGAGCAGTACTTC	CASSLRLAGGSYEQYF
TRBD1	.	TRBV4-3	TRBJ1-2	TGCGCCAGCAGCCAAGATGCCAGGGGGCTGTGTTCCTACACCTTC	CASSQDARGLCSYTF
TRBD1	once	TRBV10-3	TRBJ1-6	TGTGCCATCAGTCCGGACAGGGGAAATTCACCCCTCCACTTT	CAISPDRGNSPLHF
TRBD2	.	TRBV19	TRBJ2-7	TGTGCCAGTAGGCCGGAAGTAGCGGGGGGCTACGAGCAGTACTTC	CASRPEVAGGYEQYF
.	.	TRBV7-2	TRBJ2-4	TGTGCCAGCAGCCTTAGAGACCGGGGGTCCCAAAACATTCAGTACTTC	CASSLRDRGSQNIQYF
TRBD1	.	TRBV5-4	TRBJ1-2	TGTGCCAGCAGCTCACAGGGGTATTATAACTATGGCTACACCTTC	CASSSQGYYNYGYTF
.	.	TRBV6-5	TRBJ2-6	TGTGCCAGCTGGGGGGTTAGCGCTGGGGCCAACGTCCTGACTTTC	CASWGVSAGANVLTF
TRBD1	.	TRBV7-9	TRBJ2-1	TGTGCCAGCAGCTTCGAACAGGGGACGGACAATGAGCAGTTCTTC	CASSFEQGTDNEQFF
.	.	TRBV2	TRBJ1-5	TGTGCCAGCACGGGTCTCGGACAGCCCCAGCATTTT	CASTGLGQPQHF
.	few	TRBV12-5	TRBJ1-1	TGTGCTAGTGGTTATGGGGGGGCCAACACTGAAGCTTTCTTT	CASGYGGANTEAFF
TRBD1	.	TRBV6-1	TRBJ1-1	TGTGCCAGCAGGGACAGGCAGAACACTGAAGCTTTCTTT	CASRDRQNTEAFF
.	.	TRBV10-3	TRBJ1-2	TGTGCCGTCAGGGGCGAGGGGAGGGTCTATGGCTACACCTTC	CAVRGEGRVYGYTF
.	.	TRBV6-1	TRBJ2-5	TGTGCCAGCATTCTCAGTCAAAAGACCCAGTACTTC	CASILSQKTQYF
.	.	TRBV4-1	TRBJ1-6	TGCGCCAGCAGCCAATTGTTCCTAGGGGCTTCACCCCTCCACTTT	CASSQLFLGASPLHF
.	.	TRBV27	TRBJ2-3	TGTGCCAGCGCGGGACAGAACACAGATACGCAGTATTTT	CASAGQNTDTQYF
TRBD1	.	TRBV7-9	TRBJ1-4	TGTGCCAGCAGCATAGGGACAGGGCCTGAAAAACTGTTTTTT	CASSIGTGPEKLFF
TRBD1	.	TRBV5-1	TRBJ2-7	TGCGCCAGCAGCGACGAAACAGGGGGCCCTGACGAGCAGTACTTC	CASSDETGGPDEQYF
.	.	TRBV12-5	TRBJ2-3	TGTGCTAGTGGGCCGTGGAGCTCTAGCACAGATACGCAGTATTTT	CASGPWSSSTDTQYF
TRBD1	once	TRBV27	TRBJ2-2	TGTGCCAGCAGTGTACCCCCGGGACAGGGAACCGGGGAGCTGTTTTTT	CASSVPPGQGTGELFF
.	.	TRBV7-9	TRBJ1-1	TGTGCCAGCAGCCCAATCAGGGGCACTGAAGCTTTCTTT	CASSPIRGTEAFF